One and the same sample provided the 23 T cell receptor beta chains below, sequenced in a study of T cell repertoires in cytomegalovirus infection. TCRdb reprocessed the reads with MiXCR, giving one entry per CDR3 protein. The sample lists just under 300,000 distinct CDR3 sequences; around 10% were seen once. Sequenced sample: PBMCs. The origin of the receptors is a human donor in good health (CMV status not recorded). Some clones in this sample may be carry-over from other donors' samples.

A few counts support this clonotype. This chain uses TRBV29-1 with TRBJ2-7; D uncertain. The V gene's germline CDR1 is SQVTM and CDR2 ANQGSEA. This CDR3 contains 14 residues. V was trimmed by 5 bases and J by 0 bases, leaving 14 bases between them. The CDR3 region has the DNA TGCAGCGTTCGCGCCGGGTTTCGCTCCTACGAGCAGTACTTC. This translates into CSVRAGFRSYEQYF.

This clonotype was counted at least ten times. This chain connects TRBV10-2 to TRBJ1-5, with 7 bases that match TRBD1. Germline V gene data show CDR1 as WSHSY and CDR2 as SAAADI. CDR3 size: 14 residues. The V and J ends lost 2 bases and 7 bases, in that order; junction bases with no gene match: 5. CDR3 loop: CASSEADRAQPQHF. For the CDR3, the DNA is TGCGCCAGCAGTGAGGCCGACAGGGCACAGCCCCAGCATTTT.

This clonotype was seen at least ten times. This chain links TRBV12-3 or TRBV12-4 with TRBJ2-3, with TRBD2 as a possible D gene (6 bases). V was pared by 4 bases and J by 2 bases, with 16 bases between. There are 16 residues in the CDR3. This CDR3 reads CASSWPTGGVTDTQYF. CDR3 nucleotide sequence: TGTGCCAGCAGTTGGCCAACAGGCGGGGTCACAGATACGCAGTATTTT.

This clonotype occurred a few times. The chain carries TRBV20-1 and TRBJ2-3, with D perhaps TRBD2 (5 bases). The germline V gene encodes CDR1 DFQATT and CDR2 SNEGSKA (reference sequence). This CDR3 region has 12 residues. Trimming removed 3 bases at V and 4 bases at J, with 8 bases between. The CDR3, as DNA: TGCAGTGCTAGCCTAGCTGCAGATACGCAGTATTTT. Its protein product is CSASLAADTQYF.

This rearrangement joins TRBV6-2 or TRBV6-3 to TRBJ2-7, with D possibly matching TRBD1 (5 bases). Trimming pared 5 bases from V and 3 bases from J, leaving 8 bases between. The CDR3 totals 12 residues. Germline V gene lookup returns CDR1 MNHEY and CDR2 SVGEGT. The CDR3 reads CASSRRDYEQYF. The DNA for the CDR3 is TGTGCCAGCAGTCGCAGGGACTACGAGCAGTACTTC.

This clonotype showed up just a few times. The chain carries TRBV29-1 and TRBJ2-1, with TRBD2 matching 11 bases. This CDR3 contains 11 residues. V lost 5 bases, J lost 13 bases, and 4 bases stayed unmatched. Per the germline V gene, CDR1 is SQVTM and CDR2 is ANQGSEA. CDR3 DNA: TGCAGCGTTATACTAGCGGGGGTACAGTTCTTC. Translating gives CSVILAGVQFF.

This clonotype was picked up a small number of times. The J gene is TRBJ1-2, the V gene TRBV20-1; 7 positions agree with TRBD1. The trim removed 3 bases at V and 4 bases at J, leaving 5 bases unmatched. Germline V gene lookup returns CDR1 DFQATT and CDR2 SNEGSKA (reference sequence). The CDR3 runs 13 residues. DNA of the CDR3: TGCAGTGCTAGGGGACAGCCTCGCTATGGCTACACCTTC. Amino acid sequence: CSARGQPRYGYTF.

This clonotype was counted only a few times. The chain has TRBV5-1 and TRBJ2-3; the match to TRBD2 covers 14 bases. With 4 bases clipped from V and 6 bases from J, the junction kept 7 bases outside the gene matches. Germline V gene data show CDR1 as SGHRS and CDR2 as YFSETQ. This CDR3 region has 16 residues. The CDR3 spells CASSRGTSGGSDTQYF. The CDR3 DNA is TGCGCCAGCAGCCGGGGGACTAGCGGGGGATCGGATACGCAGTATTTT.

This clonotype was observed many times. The chain couples TRBV6-5 to TRBJ2-7; D ambiguous. V lost 0 bases to trimming and J lost 2 bases, with 14 bases between them. Germline assignment: CDR1 MNHEY and CDR2 SVGAGI. The CDR3 has 16 residues. The CDR3 DNA is TGTGCCAGCAGTTACTCGTTAGTAACGGGCGCCTACGAGCAGTACTTC. It codes for CASSYSLVTGAYEQYF.

This chain joins TRBV14 and TRBJ2-2, with TRBD2 matching over 7 bases. CDR3 length: 15 residues. Germline assignment: CDR1 SGHDN and CDR2 FVKESK. V shed 4 bases, J shed 4 bases, and the junction held 6 bases outside the gene matches. The CDR3 DNA follows: TGTGCCAGCAGCCGGGGGGGTTCCTTCACCGGGGAGCTGTTTTTT. Translated, it gives CASSRGGSFTGELFF.

V gene TRBV2 combines with J gene TRBJ2-1, with 8 bases that match TRBD1. V was pared by 10 bases and J by 3 bases, with 2 bases of the junction left unmatched. Per germline, CDR1 SNHLY and CDR2 FYNNEI. The CDR3 runs 12 residues. CDR3 nucleotides: TGTGCCAAACAGGGGGGCTACAATGAGCAGTTCTTC. The encoded protein is CAKQGGYNEQFF.

This clonotype was detected ten times or more. The chain is built from TRBV28 and TRBJ1-5, with D unresolved. This CDR3 is 12 amino acids long. The V and J ends lost 5 bases and 7 bases respectively, with 9 bases between them. From germline, CDR1 is MDHEN and CDR2 SYDVKM. The CDR3 sequence: CASSTRQQPQHF. The CDR3 DNA reads as TGTGCCAGCAGTACCAGACAACAGCCCCAGCATTTT.

This clonotype was seen ten or more times. The genes are TRBV3-1 and TRBJ2-7; a weak D match, TRBD1 (6 bases). Germline assignment: CDR1 LGHDT and CDR2 YNNKEL (reference sequence). The V and J ends lost 8 bases and 7 bases respectively, with 12 bases between them. CDR3 length: 11 amino acids. DNA for the CDR3: TGTGCCAGCGGCAGGGGTGGGGAGCAGTACGTC. Residues: CASGRGGEQYV.

This clonotype was found many times. This chain joins TRBV4-1 and TRBJ2-3; the D gene could be TRBD1 or TRBD2 (5 bases each). This CDR3 spans 18 amino acids. V was pared by 2 bases and J by 3 bases, with 21 bases between. Germline loops: CDR1 MGHRA, CDR2 YSYEKL. CDR3 residues: CASSQHEIRDLGTDTQYF. CDR3 nucleotides: TGCGCCAGCAGCCAACACGAGATACGGGACCTAGGGACAGATACGCAGTATTTT.

V gene TRBV4-3 combines with J gene TRBJ2-2; D is unresolved. The V end lost 5 bases, the J end lost 0 bases, and 16 bases lay between the germline ends. The length of the CDR3 is 17 residues. Per germline, CDR1 LGHNA and CDR2 YSLEER. CDR3: CASSTPGLDSNTGELFF. As DNA, the CDR3 is TGCGCCAGCAGCACCCCCGGGTTAGACTCGAACACCGGGGAGCTGTTTTTT.

Many counts were recorded for this clonotype. The chain uses TRBV18 and TRBJ2-7, with a tentative D call TRBD1 (5 bases). V lost 3 bases and J lost 7, with 13 bases in between. The CDR3 has 13 residues. In germline, CDR1 is KGHSH, CDR2 LQKENI. The CDR3 DNA sequence: TGTGCCAGCTCACCCGATACAGGTGGTGAGCAGTACGTC. It translates to CASSPDTGGEQYV.

This clonotype was picked up many times. The chain couples TRBV2 to TRBJ1-1; no firm D call. The V gene lost 7 bases and the J gene lost 4 bases, with 19 bases spanning the gap. CDR1 and CDR2 from the germline V gene are SNHLY and FYNNEI. There are 15 residues in the CDR3. The chain's CDR3 is CASNQRRVSGTEAFF. The CDR3 bases are TGTGCCAGCAATCAGAGACGGGTAAGCGGCACTGAAGCTTTCTTT. Filled out from reference TRBV2 and TRBJ1-1, the complete variable domain reads EPEVTQTPSHQVTQMGQEVILRCVPISNHLYFYWYRQILGQKVEFLVSFYNNEISEKSEIFDDQFSVERPDGSNFTLKIRSTKLEDSAMYFCASNQRRVSGTEAFFGQGTRLTVV.

This clonotype has a count of ten or more. This rearrangement joins TRBV12-3 or TRBV12-4 to TRBJ1-6; no reliable D call. V was trimmed by 4 bases and J by 11 bases, leaving 15 bases between them. The CDR3 consists of 14 residues. CDR3 DNA sequence: TGTGCCAGCAGTTACGCCTGGAGAGTCGCACCCCTCCACTTT. It codes for CASSYAWRVAPLHF.

This clonotype was picked up many times. The J gene is TRBJ2-3, the V gene TRBV10-2; no clear D gene. The CDR3 runs 13 residues. CDR1 and CDR2 from the germline V gene are WSHSY and SAAADI. V lost 4 bases, J lost 3 bases, and 8 bases lay in between. CDR3 residues: CASSGQKTDTQYF. The CDR3 nucleotides read TGCGCCAGCAGTGGGCAGAAAACAGATACGCAGTATTTT.

In its sample, this clonotype was seen many times. The chain uses TRBV7-8 and TRBJ2-2; the match to TRBD1 covers 7 bases. After removal of 6 bases from V and 0 bases from J, the junction contained 4 bases not matched to a gene. The CDR3 contains 15 residues. From germline, CDR1 is SGHVS and CDR2 FQNEAQ. This CDR3 reads CASRQDRANTGELFF. The CDR3, as DNA: TGTGCCAGCAGACAAGACAGGGCGAACACCGGGGAGCTGTTTTTT.

The chain has TRBV20-1 and TRBJ2-7; 7 bases are shared with TRBD2. Germline V CDR1 and CDR2: DFQATT, SNEGSKA (reference sequence). Losses at the gene ends were 5 bases for V and 0 bases for J; bases not matched to a gene: 4. The CDR3 runs 13 residues. CDR3 in amino acids: CSAGGGSSYEQYF. CDR3 nucleotide sequence: TGCAGTGCTGGGGGGGGGAGCTCCTACGAGCAGTACTTC.

This chain uses TRBV7-9 with TRBJ1-2; 9 bases are a match to TRBD1. V shed 4 bases and J 2 bases; nucleotides not matched to a gene: 2. Germline values: CDR1 SEHNR, CDR2 FQNEAQ (reference sequence). The CDR3 loop spans 14 amino acids. In DNA form, the CDR3 reads TGTGCCAGCAGCTATGGACAGGGGAACTATGGCTACACCTTC. It yields the protein CASSYGQGNYGYTF.

The sample holds many counts of this clonotype. V and J are TRBV6-6 and TRBJ1-4; D is uncertain. Germline V gene lookup returns CDR1 MNHNY and CDR2 SVGAGI (reference sequence). V was shortened by 4 bases and J by 10 bases, with 7 bases between the two germline ends. CDR3 length equals 11 residues. CDR3 region: CASSSPGKLFF. In DNA form, the CDR3 reads TGTGCCAGCAGTTCACCGGGAAAACTGTTTTTT.